At least ten counts were recorded for the clone carrying this T cell receptor beta chain. The antigen is not known. Trimming removed 7 bases from V and 0 bases from J, with 21 bases in between. The V gene's germline CDR1 is MGHRA and CDR2 YSYEKL. The length of the CDR3 is 18 residues. Sorting of PBMCs yielded the CD4+ and CD8+ T cells. This sample is drawn from a study of CD8+ T cells in alopecia areata. General study findings and limits: Whereas mice showed it more clearly, TCR sharing across patients was murkier, possibly because of HLA. Sequenced scalp T cells also include alphabeta T cells resident in normal skin.

It was cDNA, reverse transcribed from extracted RNA, that served as the sequencing template. Profiling relied on immunoSEQ multiplex PCR, and the TCRdb table lists in-frame clones only, not all of them. Among 110,000 or so clones, roughly 60% were seen once, and the ten largest hold 20% to 25%. The sequence came from a human donor in good health. The sample taken for sequencing was CD8+ T cells sorted from blood. The chain uses TRBV4-1 and TRBJ2-2, with a tentative D call TRBD2 (5 bases). CDR3 sequence (DNA): TGCGCCAGCACCGATAGGACTCCCATAAAAGCGAACACCGGGGAGCTGTTTTTT. This encodes CASTDRTPIKANTGELFF.